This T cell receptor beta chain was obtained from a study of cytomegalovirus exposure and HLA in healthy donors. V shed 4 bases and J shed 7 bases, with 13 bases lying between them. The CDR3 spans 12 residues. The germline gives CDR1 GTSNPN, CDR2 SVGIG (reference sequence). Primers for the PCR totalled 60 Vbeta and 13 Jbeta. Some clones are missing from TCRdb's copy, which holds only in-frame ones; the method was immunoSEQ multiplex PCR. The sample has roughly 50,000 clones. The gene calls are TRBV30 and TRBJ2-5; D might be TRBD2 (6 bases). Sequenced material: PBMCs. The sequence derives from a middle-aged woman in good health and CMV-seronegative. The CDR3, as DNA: TGTGCCTGGAATCAGGGACTGGGGACCCAGTACTTC. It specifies CAWNQGLGTQYF.